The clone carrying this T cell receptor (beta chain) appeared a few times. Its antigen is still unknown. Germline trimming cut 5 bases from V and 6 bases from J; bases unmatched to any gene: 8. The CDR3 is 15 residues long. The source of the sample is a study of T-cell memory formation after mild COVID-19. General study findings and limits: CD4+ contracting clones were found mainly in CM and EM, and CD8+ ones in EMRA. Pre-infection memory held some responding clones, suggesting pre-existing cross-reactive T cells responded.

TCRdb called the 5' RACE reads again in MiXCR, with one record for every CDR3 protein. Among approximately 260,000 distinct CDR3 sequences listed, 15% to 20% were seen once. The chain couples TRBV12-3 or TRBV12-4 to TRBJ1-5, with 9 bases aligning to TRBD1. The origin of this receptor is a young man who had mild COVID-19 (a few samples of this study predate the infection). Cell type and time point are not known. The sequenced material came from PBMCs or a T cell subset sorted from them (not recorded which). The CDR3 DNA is TGTGCCAGCAGTCTGGGACAGGGCGACGGTCAGCCCCAGCATTTT. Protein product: CASSLGQGDGQPQHF.